Listed below are T cell receptor beta chains from one sample, sequenced in a study of neoadjuvant anti-PD-1 for oral cavity cancer. Measured with immunoSEQ multiplex PCR; TCRdb has only the in-frame clones, and not every one. The sample lists around 11,000 clones, under 65% occurring once. The specimen was tumor tissue, collected before nivolumab (anti-PD-1) treatment. These receptors all come from a person aged 35 to 85 with oral cavity squamous cell carcinoma. CDR3s include the opening cysteine and the closing phenylalanine or tryptophan. D genes are given only for firm matches. Only part of the rows carry a size: once, few, many, or a class if the clone is expanded.

-	TRBV11-2	TRBD2	TRBJ2-3	CASSLAGGAGNF	TGTGCCAGCAGCTTAGCCGGGGGGGCTGGGAATTTT
-	TRBV30	TRBD2	TRBJ2-2	CAWSVLAGDTGELFF	TGTGCCTGGAGTGTACTAGCGGGGGACACCGGGGAGCTGTTTTTT
few	TRBV5-1	-	TRBJ1-4	CASSEGRGEKLFF	TGCGCCAGCAGTGAGGGCAGGGGTGAAAAACTGTTTTTT
-	TRBV11-2	-	TRBJ1-2	CASSMAGGSGYTF	TGTGCCAGCAGCATGGCGGGTGGTTCTGGCTACACCTTC
-	TRBV13	-	TRBJ1-1	CASSGPEQYFLVNTEAFF	TGTGCCAGCAGCGGCCCGGAACAATATTTTCTAGTGAACACTGAAGCTTTCTTT
-	TRBV28	-	TRBJ1-2	CASSFGVYGYTF	TGTGCCAGCAGTTTTGGGGTCTATGGCTACACCTTC
-	TRBV7-3	TRBD1	TRBJ1-1	CASSLGTGDTEAFF	TGTGCCAGCAGCTTAGGGACAGGGGACACTGAAGCTTTCTTT
once	TRBV13	TRBD1	TRBJ2-7	CASSRRGGQGIYEQYF	TGTGCCAGCAGTCGCCGAGGGGGACAGGGGATCTACGAGCAGTACTTC
-	TRBV5-4	-	TRBJ2-5	CASSSGLYGETQYF	TGTGCCAGCAGCTCGGGACTGTACGGAGAGACCCAGTACTTC
few	TRBV19	TRBD1	TRBJ1-2	CASAGDRVYGYTF	TGTGCTTCGGCGGGGGACAGAGTCTATGGCTACACCTTC
once	TRBV19	-	TRBJ2-3	CASSVGIYTDTQYF	TGTGCCAGTTCGGTTGGCATCTACACAGATACGCAGTATTTT
-	TRBV11-3	-	TRBJ2-2	CASGMGGPGELFF	TGTGCCAGCGGGATGGGGGGGCCCGGGGAGCTGTTTTTT
-	TRBV11-2	-	TRBJ2-7	CASSLVEGAYRYEQYF	TGTGCCAGCAGCTTAGTGGAGGGGGCCTACCGGTACGAGCAGTACTTC
-	TRBV14	TRBD1	TRBJ2-5	CASSRGQVPRQETQYF	TGTGCCAGCAGCCGCGGACAGGTTCCCCGCCAAGAGACCCAGTACTTC
-	TRBV27	TRBD2	TRBJ2-2	CASSRLAGGGTGELFF	TGTGCCAGCAGCCGACTAGCGGGAGGGGGAACCGGGGAGCTGTTTTTT
-	TRBV19	-	TRBJ2-5	CASSIERGRQETQYF	TGTGCCAGTAGTATAGAACGGGGACGACAAGAGACCCAGTACTTC
-	TRBV6-5	TRBD1	TRBJ1-5	CASSSLTGGGQPQHF	TGTGCCAGCAGTTCCCTGACAGGGGGTGGGCAGCCCCAGCATTTT
medium-sized	TRBV7-9	TRBD1	TRBJ1-3	CASSHVGQGAGNTIYF	TGTGCCAGCAGCCACGTCGGACAGGGGGCTGGAAACACCATATATTTT
-	TRBV27	TRBD1	TRBJ1-1	CASSSDRRAGGRTEAFF	TGTGCCAGCAGTTCTGACCGTCGGGCAGGGGGACGGACTGAAGCTTTCTTT
-	TRBV5-6	-	TRBJ2-7	CASSLAAVSYEQYF	TGTGCCAGCAGCTTGGCGGCAGTTTCCTACGAGCAGTACTTC
-	TRBV5-1	-	TRBJ1-1	CASSLALTGGTEAFF	TGCGCCAGCAGCTTGGCCTTGACGGGCGGCACTGAAGCTTTCTTT
-	TRBV10-3	TRBD2	TRBJ2-7	CAITPGLGIDEQYF	TGTGCCATCACCCCGGGACTAGGAATCGACGAGCAGTACTTC
-	TRBV2	TRBD1	TRBJ2-7	CASGRDRGFYEQYF	TGTGCCAGCGGACGGGACAGGGGTTTCTACGAGCAGTACTTC
few	TRBV11-2	-	TRBJ2-3	CASSPVLAGDFTDTQYF	TGTGCCAGCAGCCCCGTTTTAGCTGGGGATTTCACAGATACGCAGTATTTT
-	TRBV5-6	-	TRBJ2-1	CASSKTDYNEQFF	TGTGCCAGCAGTAAGACAGACTACAATGAGCAGTTCTTC